Sequencing of this TCR beta chain was carried out in a study of blood T cell repertoires in COVID-19. Study overall: COVID-19 samples from acute and convalescent phases originated in the United States, Italy and Spain.

Germline V gene data show CDR1 as SGHRS and CDR2 as YFSETQ. V dropped 2 bases and J dropped 2 bases, with 26 bases sitting between them. This CDR3 has 20 residues. Here immunoSEQ multiplex PCR was the method, and the copy in TCRdb shows in-frame clones only, minus some. The top ten clones hold roughly 8% of a sample with roughly 150,000 clones, about 88% of them seen once. Specimen: peripheral blood. The chain links TRBV5-1 to TRBJ1-5, with D maybe TRBD1 (6 bases). This clonotype was obtained from a woman aged 60 to 75 with COVID-19, enrolled during active disease. CDR3 DNA: TGCGCCAGCAGCTTAGAACCGACGGGACAAGGCCCTTGGGGCAATCAGCCCCAGCATTTT. This translates into CASSLEPTGQGPWGNQPQHF. Based on the CDR3 plus reference TRBV5-1 and TRBJ1-5, the full variable domain is KAGVTQTPRYLIKTRGQQVTLSCSPISGHRSVSWYQQTPGQGLQFLFEYFSETQRNKGNFPGRFSGRQFSNSRSEMNVSTLELGDSALYLCASSLEPTGQGPWGNQPQHFGDGTRLSIL.